What follows is one T cell receptor (beta chain) and its context. This CDR3 contains 17 residues. From germline, CDR1 is SGHNT and CDR2 YYREEE (reference sequence). Trimming removed 1 base from V and 1 base from J; junction bases left unmatched: 2. This specimen comes from a study of cytomegalovirus exposure and HLA in healthy donors. About the research overall: From around 180 million T cells, an earlier analysis saw 90 million to 130 million unique TCR beta sequences.

Amplification used 60 Vbeta primers and 13 Jbeta primers. Data came from immunoSEQ multiplex PCR; TCRdb stores just in-frame clones and leaves some out. The repertoire includes more than 150,000 clones, more than 70% of them detected once, and roughly 0.38% sits in the top ten. The rearrangement uses TRBV5-4 and TRBJ2-3, with TRBD2 matching over 14 bases. The TCR originated in a boy aged 2-15 years in good health and CMV-seronegative. The sequenced material came from PBMCs. Here the CDR3 DNA reads TGTGCCAGCAGCTTGAGGGGACTAGCGGGGGGCACAGATACGCAGTATTTT. This translates into CASSLRGLAGGTDTQYF.